A selection of T cell receptor beta chains follows, all from one sample in a study of blood T cell repertoires in COVID-19. Assay: immunoSEQ multiplex PCR; the TCRdb copy retains only in-frame clones and omits some. Seen here are around 240,000 clones, roughly four fifths observed once, and the top ten hold approximately 7.4%. Sequencing was done on a sample of peripheral blood. These receptors all come from a woman in her forties or fifties with acute or convalescent COVID-19. CDR3s include the opening cysteine and the closing phenylalanine or tryptophan. The D gene is left open where the match is weak. A clone size is listed for some rows: how often the clone was seen (once, few, many), or a class if it is expanded.

clone size	V gene	D gene	J gene	CDR3 DNA	CDR3 protein
few	TRBV3-1/TRBV3-2	.	TRBJ1-2	TGTGCCAGCAGCCAAGGGGGGCGGGTCCTAACCTTC	CASSQGGRVLTF
.	TRBV28	.	TRBJ2-5	TGTGCCCTCGCGGAGACCCAGTACTTC	CALAETQYF
few	TRBV9	TRBD2	TRBJ2-2	TGTGCCAGCAGCGTAGATCCGGGAGGGTCCGGGGAGCTGTTTTTT	CASSVDPGGSGELFF
.	TRBV6-5	TRBD1	TRBJ2-6	TGTGCCAGCAGCTGGACAGGGGCCAAGAACGTCCTGACTTTC	CASSWTGAKNVLTF
.	TRBV5-1	.	TRBJ2-5	TGCGCCAGCAGCGAAATCTTGACAGGAACGGGAGAGACCCAGTACTTC	CASSEILTGTGETQYF
.	TRBV7-9	TRBD1	TRBJ1-4	TGTGCCAGCAGCTTAGCGGGGACAGGGGATCGTGAAAAACTGTTTTTT	CASSLAGTGDREKLFF
.	TRBV10-3	.	TRBJ2-2	TGTGCCGCTGCGGCAGGGTCGGCCGGGGAGCTGTTTTTT	CAAAAGSAGELFF
.	TRBV4-3	.	TRBJ1-2	TGCGCCAGCAGCCAAGATGTACAGGGACGGGGTGGCTACACCTTC	CASSQDVQGRGGYTF
.	TRBV5-6	TRBD1	TRBJ1-6	TGTGCCAGCAGCCGGACAGGGGATAATTCACCCCTCCACTTT	CASSRTGDNSPLHF
.	TRBV28	.	TRBJ2-2	TGTGCCAGCCCGCCCTCCGGGACAAGGAACACCGGGGAGCTGTTTTTT	CASPPSGTRNTGELFF
.	TRBV5-1	TRBD2	TRBJ2-3	TGCGCCAGCAACCGACTAGCGGGAGGAGGAGATACGCAGTATTTT	CASNRLAGGGDTQYF
.	TRBV7-9	.	TRBJ2-1	TGTGCCAGCGAATTGAGCGGTAGCTCCTACAATGAGCAGTTCTTC	CASELSGSSYNEQFF
.	TRBV6-5	.	TRBJ2-7	TGTGCCAGCAGCGCCCCGGGACACAGGTCCTACGAGCAGTACTTC	CASSAPGHRSYEQYF
.	TRBV28	.	TRBJ1-2	TGTGCCAGCAAAATTGACAGCCTTAACTATGGCTACACCTTC	CASKIDSLNYGYTF
.	TRBV3-1/TRBV3-2	.	TRBJ1-1	TGTGCCAGCAGCCACGGGGGGAACACTGAAGCTTTCTTT	CASSHGGNTEAFF
.	TRBV7-2	.	TRBJ2-2	TGTGCCAGCAGGTCCTGGAGAGCGGCCACCGGGGAGCTGTTTTTT	CASRSWRAATGELFF
.	TRBV28	.	TRBJ2-5	TGTGCCAGCAGTTTCGCAGGGGGGTCGGAGACCCAGTACTTC	CASSFAGGSETQYF
.	TRBV19	TRBD1	TRBJ2-5	TGTGCCAGTAGCCTAGGGACAGTCCAAGAGACCCAGTACTTC	CASSLGTVQETQYF
.	TRBV5-1	.	TRBJ2-7	TGCGCCAGCAGCTTGGAAACAGTATTAGACGAGCAGTACTTC	CASSLETVLDEQYF
once	TRBV19	TRBD2	TRBJ2-1	TGTGCCAGTAGATCGCCTAGCGGTGAGCAGTTCTTC	CASRSPSGEQFF
.	TRBV7-9	.	TRBJ2-1	TGTGCCAGCCTGCGGATGAACGTCGACAATGAGCAGTTCTTC	CASLRMNVDNEQFF
.	TRBV5-1	.	TRBJ1-1	TGCGCCAGCAGCTTGGGACAACCCAACACTGAAGCTTTCTTT	CASSLGQPNTEAFF